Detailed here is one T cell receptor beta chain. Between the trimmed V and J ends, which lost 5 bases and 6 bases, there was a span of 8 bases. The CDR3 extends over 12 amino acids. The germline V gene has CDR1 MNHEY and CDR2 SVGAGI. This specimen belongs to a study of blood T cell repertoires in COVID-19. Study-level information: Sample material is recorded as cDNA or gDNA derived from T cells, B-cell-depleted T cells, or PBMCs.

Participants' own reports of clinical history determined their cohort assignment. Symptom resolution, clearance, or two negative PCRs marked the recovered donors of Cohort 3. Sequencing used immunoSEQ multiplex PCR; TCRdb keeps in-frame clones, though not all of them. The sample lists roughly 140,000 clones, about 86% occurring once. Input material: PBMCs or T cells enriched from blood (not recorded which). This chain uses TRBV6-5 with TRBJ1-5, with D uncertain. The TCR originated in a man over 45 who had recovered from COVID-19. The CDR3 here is CASSTQIQPQHF. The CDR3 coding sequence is TGTGCCAGCAGTACACAGATTCAGCCCCAGCATTTT.